The T cell receptor (beta chain) under discussion was sequenced for a study of blood T cells in healthy people across ages. Germline CDR1 reads SGDLS; CDR2 reads YYNGEE. The length of the CDR3 is 14 residues. The V gene lost 0 bases and the J gene lost 4 bases, with 9 bases spanning the gap. This clonotype was found a few times. Its antigen is currently unknown. General study results and limits: Long-lived donors exceeded aged donors in naive CD4+ cells and diversity. Reliance upon unsorted PBMCs precluded definitive naive versus antigen-experienced comparison.

It was with a sample-barcoded 5' primer and a J-beta primer mix that a second PCR of roughly 6 to 11 cycles was run. From the 5' RACE reads, TCRdb called clonotypes with MiXCR, one entry per CDR3 protein. The sample includes about a million distinct CDR3 sequences, 35% to 40% of them seen just once. The sample taken for sequencing was blood. The clonotype was recovered from a young man in good health. The J gene is TRBJ2-3, the V gene TRBV9, with D unresolved. CDR3 sequence (DNA): TGTGCCAGCAGCGTAGACAGTGTCGCAGATACGCAGTATTTT. Amino acids: CASSVDSVADTQYF. Variable domain in full (rest from reference TRBV9 and TRBJ2-3): DSGVTQTPKHLITATGQRVTLRCSPRSGDLSVYWYQQSLDQGLQFLIQYYNGEERAKGNILERFSAQQFPDLHSELNLSSLELGDSALYFCASSVDSVADTQYFGPGTRLTVL.